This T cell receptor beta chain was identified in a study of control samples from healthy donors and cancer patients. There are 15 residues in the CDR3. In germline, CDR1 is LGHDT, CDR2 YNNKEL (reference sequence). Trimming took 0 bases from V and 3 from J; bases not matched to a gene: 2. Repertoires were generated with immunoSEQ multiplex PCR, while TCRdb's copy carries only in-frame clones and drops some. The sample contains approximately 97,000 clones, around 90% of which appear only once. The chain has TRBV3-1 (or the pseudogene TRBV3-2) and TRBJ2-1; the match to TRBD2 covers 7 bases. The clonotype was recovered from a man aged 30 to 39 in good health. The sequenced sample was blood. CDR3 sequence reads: CASSQDRGSYNEQFF. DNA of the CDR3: TGTGCCAGCAGCCAAGATCGCGGGAGCTACAATGAGCAGTTCTTC.